A selection of T cell receptor beta chains follows, all from one sample in a study of blood T cells in healthy people across ages. One entry per CDR3 protein, called by TCRdb with MiXCR from the 5' RACE reads. The sample holds around 800,000 distinct CDR3 sequences, approximately 48% seen once. Material for sequencing was blood. These receptors all come from a man in his sixties in good health. Both conserved end residues are part of each CDR3. The D gene is left open where the match is weak. Size values are once, few and many counts, or a class for expanded clones, and some rows have none.

>-|TRBV28|-|TRBJ2-2
CASSTRVRYTGELFF
TGTGCCAGCAGCACTCGGGTTAGGTATACCGGGGAGCTGTTTTTT
>-|TRBV6-2/TRBV6-3|-|TRBJ2-1
CASSYSTRGVNEQFF
TGTGCCAGCAGTTACTCGACACGCGGGGTAAATGAGCAGTTCTTC
>-|TRBV20-1|TRBD1|TRBJ2-7
CSATAPQGAYEQYF
TGCAGTGCTACCGCCCCGCAGGGGGCGTACGAGCAGTACTTC
>-|TRBV30|-|TRBJ1-4
CAWSHGGIREKLFF
TGTGCCTGGAGCCACGGGGGGATTCGTGAAAAACTGTTTTTT
>few|TRBV7-7|TRBD2|TRBJ2-1
CASSLLLAGESSYNEQFF
TGTGCTAGCAGCTTGTTACTAGCGGGGGAAAGCTCCTACAATGAGCAGTTCTTC
>-|TRBV18|TRBD1|TRBJ2-7
CSSSISSGQGHEQYF
TGTTCCAGCTCAATCTCGTCGGGACAGGGGCACGAGCAGTACTTC
>-|TRBV11-2|TRBD2|TRBJ2-7
CASRRTAGGREQYF
TGTGCCAGCCGACGGACAGCGGGGGGGCGCGAGCAGTACTTC
>-|TRBV20-1|TRBD2|TRBJ2-1
CSARAGTRGNEQFF
TGCAGTGCTAGAGCAGGGACTAGGGGAAATGAGCAGTTCTTC
>few|TRBV11-3|-|TRBJ2-7
CASSLDPVGEQYF
TGTGCCAGCAGCTTAGACCCGGTGGGCGAGCAGTACTTC
>-|TRBV6-6|-|TRBJ1-6
CASSLGGTPLHF
TGTGCCAGCAGTCTCGGGGGAACACCCCTCCACTTT
>-|TRBV30|TRBD1|TRBJ1-1
CAWSRDRGQNTEAFF
TGTGCCTGGAGCCGGGACAGGGGGCAGAACACTGAAGCTTTCTTT
>-|TRBV20-1|-|TRBJ2-5
CSAYASAETQYF
TGCAGTGCTTATGCTAGCGCAGAGACCCAGTACTTC
>few|TRBV9|TRBD2|TRBJ2-5
CASSVSGGGAGETQYF
TGTGCCAGCAGCGTAAGTGGCGGGGGGGCCGGAGAGACCCAGTACTTC
>-|TRBV25-1|-|TRBJ2-7
CASSDSGTPQREQYF
TGTGCCAGCAGTGATTCCGGGACACCCCAGAGAGAGCAGTACTTC
>-|TRBV18|TRBD1|TRBJ1-2
CASSPKGQGNNGYTF
TGTGCCAGCTCACCCAAAGGACAGGGGAACAATGGCTACACCTTC
>few|TRBV12-3/TRBV12-4|-|TRBJ2-4
CASSFWNSLAKNIQYF
TGTGCCAGCAGTTTCTGGAACAGTCTAGCCAAAAACATTCAGTACTTC
>once|TRBV6-5|TRBD2|TRBJ2-1
CASSSGSGGASEQFF
TGTGCCAGCAGTAGCGGCAGCGGGGGGGCCTCCGAGCAGTTCTTC
>-|TRBV7-3|TRBD1|TRBJ2-1
CASSLRGQPYNEQFF
TGTGCCAGCAGCCTAAGGGGGCAGCCCTACAATGAGCAGTTCTTC